Below, 23 T cell receptor beta chains from the same sample are listed, as sequenced in a study of T cells in Graves' hyperthyroidism and ophthalmopathy. There were TCR beta CDR3 regions amplified from RNA transcripts. The TCR CDR3 was amplified in a first-round RT-PCR using the HTBI primer set. TCRdb recomputed calls from the multiplex PCR reads with MiXCR, one row per CDR3 protein. Among a few hundred thousand distinct CDR3 sequences listed, just over 45% were seen once. Source material: peripheral blood or thyroid tissue (not recorded which). The receptors were gathered from a young woman with Graves' hyperthyroidism.

In this sample, this clonotype turned up many times. The chain recombines TRBV29-1 with TRBJ1-2; the D is unclear. The CDR3 has 13 residues. V gave up 3 bases and J gave up 4 bases, with 12 bases separating them. Germline V CDR1 and CDR2: SQVTM, ANQGSEA. This CDR3 reads CSVDYLNAYGYTF. Written as DNA, the CDR3 is TGCAGCGTTGATTACCTGAATGCCTATGGCTACACCTTC.

This clonotype was found a few times. This chain links TRBV12-5 with TRBJ2-7; the D is unclear. CDR1 LGHNT and CDR2 FRNRAP come from the germline V gene. V lost 6 bases and J lost 7, with 10 bases in between. This CDR3 is built from 11 residues. In DNA, the CDR3 is TGTGCTAGTGGGCGTTCAAGAGAGCAGTACTTC. It encodes CASGRSREQYF. Filled out from reference TRBV12-5 and TRBJ2-7, the complete variable domain reads DARVTQTPRHKVTEMGQEVTMRCQPILGHNTVFWYRQTMMQGLELLAYFRNRAPLDDSGMPKDRFSAEMPDATLATLKIQPSEPRDSAVYFCASGRSREQYFGPGTRLTVT.

This chain links TRBV7-2 with TRBJ2-7, with D possibly called TRBD1 or TRBD2 (5 bases each). Germline lookup yields CDR1 SGHTA and CDR2 FQGNSA. Deletions cut 2 bases from V and 5 bases from J, with 16 bases between. The CDR3 spans 15 residues. The CDR3 is CASSLRRRDVNEQYF. The CDR3 bases are TGTGCCAGCAGCTTACGTCGCCGGGACGTCAACGAGCAGTACTTC.

The chain joins TRBV19 to TRBJ1-1; D is unresolved. The CDR3 runs 13 residues. Per the germline V gene, CDR1 is LNHDA and CDR2 is SQIVND (reference sequence). V shed 3 bases and J shed 1 base, with 6 bases lying between them. CDR3 bases: TGTGCCAGTAGTATTCCCCGGAACACTGAAGCTTTCTTT. This sequence encodes CASSIPRNTEAFF.

The chain couples TRBV29-1 to TRBJ1-1, with D maybe TRBD1 (5 bases). V was pared by 1 base and J by 5 bases, with 14 bases between. Germline V gene data show CDR1 as SQVTM and CDR2 as ANQGSEA. This CDR3 comprises 14 residues. CDR3 sequence reads: CSVEGAGGATEAFF. The CDR3 DNA sequence: TGCAGCGTTGAAGGGGCCGGAGGGGCTACTGAAGCTTTCTTT.

The chain employs TRBV29-1 and TRBJ1-2, with 7 bases that match TRBD1. V shed 2 bases, J shed 8 bases, and the junction held 2 bases outside the gene matches. The CDR3 is made up of 11 amino acids. Germline CDR1 and CDR2: SQVTM and ANQGSEA. In nucleotides, the CDR3 is TGCAGCGTTGAAATAGGGGGCGGCTACACCTTC. Amino acid sequence: CSVEIGGGYTF.

This clonotype has at least ten counts. A much larger clonotype is one base distant, so this may be a read error. The rearrangement uses TRBV5-1 and TRBJ2-6; tentative D call: TRBD1 (5 bases). Germline V gives CDR1 SGHRS, CDR2 YFSETQ. CDR3 length: 15 residues. The CDR3 sequence: CASMTESSEANVLTF. CDR3 nucleotides: TGCGCCAGCATGACAGAGAGCTCTGAGGCCAACGTCCTGACTTTC.

Worth noting for this clonotype: In this CDR3 the conserved last residue, phenylalanine or tryptophan, is missing, so a read error is likely. The chain uses TRBV7-9 and TRBJ2-7; 11 nucleotides align to TRBD2. Germline trimming cut 3 bases from V and 9 bases from J; bases unmatched to any gene: 10. CDR3 length: 15 amino acids. Germline V gives CDR1 SEHNR, CDR2 FQNEAQ (reference sequence). CDR3 nucleotide sequence: TGTGCCAGCAGCTTCTCAGGGACTAGCGGACGCGTGCAGTACCTC. It is translated as CASSFSGTSGRVQYL.

This rearrangement joins TRBV14 to TRBJ1-4, with TRBD1 as a possible D gene (6 bases). This CDR3 has 16 residues. The germline V gene encodes CDR1 SGHDN and CDR2 FVKESK. Trimming pared 5 bases from V and 8 bases from J, leaving 21 bases between. The DNA of the CDR3 is TGTGCCAGCAGCTATCCGGGGGCAGGGCGGAACGAAAAACTGTTTTTT. Translating gives CASSYPGAGRNEKLFF.

The J gene is TRBJ1-2, the V gene TRBV5-1; 8 nucleotides align to TRBD1. Germline CDR1 is SGHRS and CDR2 is YFSETQ. This CDR3 has 13 residues. V shed 7 bases, J shed 6 bases, and the junction held 8 bases outside the gene matches. CDR3 nucleotide sequence: TGCGCCAGCGCAGGACAGGGTTCACATGGCTACACCTTC. It yields the protein CASAGQGSHGYTF.

V is TRBV20-1 and J is TRBJ2-3, with TRBD2 identical over 13 bases. CDR3 length: 20 residues. The V and J ends lost 0 bases and 2 bases, in that order; junction bases with no gene match: 14. CDR1 is DFQATT and CDR2 is SNEGSKA in the germline V gene (reference sequence). The CDR3 nucleotides are TGCAGTGCTAGAGATCGTATCGGGACTAGCGGGACTCCGTACACAGATACGCAGTATTTT. Translated, it gives CSARDRIGTSGTPYTDTQYF.

This clonotype came up many times. The J gene is TRBJ2-7, the V gene TRBV20-1; D may be TRBD2 (6 bases). The CDR3 extends over 16 amino acids. Trimming removed 0 bases from V and 7 bases from J, with 22 bases in between. Germline CDR1 DFQATT, CDR2 SNEGSKA (reference sequence). The CDR3 coding sequence is TGCAGTGCTAGAGATCCCGCTTCGCTAGCGAGTAGGGAGCAGTACTTC. The encoded protein is CSARDPASLASREQYF.

The rearrangement uses TRBV7-8 and TRBJ1-4; 7 nucleotides line up with TRBD1. This CDR3 has 15 residues. CDR1 and CDR2 from the germline V gene are SGHVS and FQNEAQ. After removal of 1 base from V and 8 bases from J, the junction contained 7 bases not matched to a gene. CDR3 region: CASSLGTGVEEKLFF. The CDR3 DNA sequence: TGTGCCAGCAGCTTAGGTACAGGGGTTGAAGAAAAACTGTTTTTT.

Ten or more counts support this clonotype. This could be a read error, since a much larger clone is one nucleotide away. The genes are TRBV2 and TRBJ1-6, with D uncertain. V was clipped by 6 bases and J by 9 bases, with 12 bases between them. Looked up from germline, CDR1 is SNHLY and CDR2 is FYNNEI. The CDR3 runs to 13 residues. The CDR3 reads CASRSGEGSPLHF. The DNA for the CDR3 is TGTGCCAGCAGATCCGGGGAGGGTTCACCCCTCCACTTT. Full variable domain (outside the CDR3, taken from reference TRBV2 and TRBJ1-6): EPEVTQTPSHQVTQMGQEVILRCVPISNHLYFYWYRQILGQKVEFLVSFYNNEISEKSEIFDDQFSVERPDGSNFTLKIRSTKLEDSAMYFCASRSGEGSPLHFGNGTRLTVT.

This rearrangement joins TRBV15 to TRBJ1-1; D ambiguous. The CDR3 spans 14 residues. Trimming cost V 3 bases and J 2 bases, with 10 bases left between them. Germline CDR1 reads LNHNV; CDR2 reads YYDKDF (reference sequence). CDR3 protein: CATSSDSDNTEAFF. Here the CDR3 DNA reads TGTGCCACCAGCAGTGACTCGGACAACACTGAAGCTTTCTTT.

This clonotype showed up many times. This chain joins TRBV3-1 and TRBJ2-7; no clear D gene. This CDR3 contains 15 residues. Germline V CDR1 and CDR2: LGHDT, YNNKEL (reference sequence). V was trimmed by 2 bases and J by 0 bases, leaving 11 bases between them. The CDR3 loop reads CASSQFPPVSYEQYF. Written as DNA, the CDR3 is TGTGCCAGCAGCCAATTCCCACCAGTCTCCTACGAGCAGTACTTC.

V usage is TRBV7-3 and J usage is TRBJ2-2, with 14 bases fitting TRBD2. CDR3 length: 17 residues. Germline lookup yields CDR1 SGHTA and CDR2 FQGTGA. With V trimmed by 5 bases and J by 4 bases, 6 bases remained unmatched. CDR3 sequence: CASSVPTSGRATGELFF. The DNA of the CDR3 is TGTGCCAGCAGCGTACCGACTAGCGGGAGGGCCACCGGGGAGCTGTTTTTT. The whole variable domain, filled in from reference TRBV7-3 and TRBJ2-2, reads GAGVSQTPSNKVTEKGKYVELRCDPISGHTALYWYRQSLGQGPEFLIYFQGTGAADDSGLPNDRFFAVRPEGSVSTLKIQRTERGDSAVYLCASSVPTSGRATGELFFGEGSRLTVL.

In its sample, this clonotype was seen many times. The J gene is TRBJ2-7, the V gene TRBV6-1; 12 nucleotides match TRBD2. Losses at the gene ends were 2 bases for V and 1 base for J; bases not matched to a gene: 3. CDR3 length: 16 residues. The germline V gene encodes CDR1 MNHNS and CDR2 SASEGT. In DNA, the CDR3 is TGTGCCAGCAGTGAACTAGCGGGAGGGCCGTCCTACGAGCAGTACTTC. The encoded protein is CASSELAGGPSYEQYF.

This clonotype was recorded a few times. The chain couples TRBV29-1 to TRBJ2-3; 10 bases line up with TRBD1. The CDR3 is made up of 15 amino acids. V lost 3 bases to trimming and J lost 3 bases; unmatched junction nucleotides: 6. The germline V gene has CDR1 SQVTM and CDR2 ANQGSEA. As DNA, the CDR3 is TGCAGCGTTGAGAGACAGGGGGCAGAGACAGATACGCAGTATTTT. Protein product: CSVERQGAETDTQYF.

The chain uses TRBV29-1 and TRBJ2-5, with 9 bases matching TRBD2. V dropped 3 bases and J dropped 5; count of bases not matched to a gene: 10. This CDR3 is built from 15 residues. The germline V gene encodes CDR1 SQVTM and CDR2 ANQGSEA. The CDR3 loop reads CSVDGSSGDMETQYF. The CDR3 nucleotides are TGCAGCGTTGATGGATCTAGCGGGGACATGGAGACCCAGTACTTC.

This rearrangement joins TRBV29-1 to TRBJ2-7; 7 bases align to TRBD2. The ends lost 8 bases at V and 5 bases at J; junction bases unmatched: 9. The CDR3 covers 12 residues. Germline CDR1 and CDR2: SQVTM and ANQGSEA. In DNA form, the CDR3 reads TGCAGCTTAGCGGGCAGGTTAAACGAGCAGTACTTC. Its translation: CSLAGRLNEQYF.

This chain connects TRBV2 to TRBJ1-6, with D maybe TRBD1 (5 bases). The CDR3 covers 14 residues. From germline, CDR1 is SNHLY and CDR2 FYNNEI. The CDR3 protein is CARDRTKGRSPLHF. CDR3 sequence (DNA): TGTGCTAGAGATCGGACAAAGGGGCGCTCACCCCTCCACTTT.

The table lists this clonotype with many counts. This chain links TRBV12-3 or TRBV12-4 with TRBJ1-5; D is unresolved. V lost 6 bases and J 5 bases, leaving 17 bases between the germline ends. The CDR3 has 15 residues. CDR3 sequence reads: CASSPARMRDQPQHF. In nucleotides, the CDR3 is TGTGCCAGCAGCCCTGCCCGGATGCGGGATCAGCCCCAGCATTTT.